Below, one T cell receptor beta chain is given with its context. This sample was taken from a study of T cell changes during pregnancy in multiple sclerosis. The V gene's germline CDR1 is SGHNT and CDR2 YYREEE (reference sequence). The CDR3 has 15 residues. The V and J ends lost 3 bases and 5 bases, in that order; junction bases with no gene match: 3. TCRdb's table, derived via immunoSEQ multiplex PCR, lists solely in-frame clones and lacks some. The data show 70,000 to 85,000 clones, with about 91% seen just once and roughly 1.4% held by the top ten. The sequenced sample was peripheral blood, obtained before pregnancy. This TCR derives from a female donor with multiple sclerosis, enrolled in a pregnancy study. The rearrangement uses TRBV5-4 and TRBJ2-5; 14 nucleotides align to TRBD2. The CDR3 is CASSSGLAGAETQYF. CDR3 nucleotide sequence: TGTGCCAGCAGCTCGGGACTAGCGGGGGCGGAGACCCAGTACTTC. The variable domain in full, with the rest retrieved from reference TRBV5-4 and TRBJ2-5, is ETGVTQSPTHLIKTRGQQVTLRCSSQSGHNTVSWYQQALGQGPQFIFQYYREEENGRGNFPPRFSGLQFPNYSSELNVNALELDDSALYLCASSSGLAGAETQYFGPGTRLLVL.